This T cell receptor beta chain originates from a study of PD-1 blockade in classical Hodgkin lymphoma. Following autologous stem cell transplantation, relapse occurred in every patient, and exposure to brentuximab vedotin varied. As regards this clone: Its antigen is not known.

Clones were sequenced by immunoSEQ multiplex PCR, and TCRdb holds only the in-frame ones, with some missing. The profile shows about 98,000 clones, over 85% of them singletons. The CDR3 is made up of 13 amino acids. V was clipped by 5 bases and J by 6 bases, with 13 bases between them. The germline CDR1 and CDR2 sequences are MNHNS and SASEGT. Points from the study as a whole: Relapsed/refractory patients reportedly had lower baseline diversity than newly diagnosed patients. Lower baseline TCR diversity marked trial partial responders and progressors.

The source is a human donor with classical Hodgkin lymphoma. Sequences were derived from peripheral blood mononuclear cells (PBMCs), sampled at baseline. The chain joins TRBV6-1 to TRBJ1-2; tentative D call: TRBD1 (6 bases). CDR3: CASSPRGRDGYTF. CDR3 DNA: TGTGCCAGCAGTCCCAGGGGTCGGGATGGCTACACCTTC.